This T cell receptor (beta chain) is drawn from a study of T cell responses to AZD1222 COVID-19 vaccine. Study outcomes and limitations: Reports indicate that nearly half of spike-specific TCRs are directed at unmutated variant regions. At baseline, just a handful of AZD1222 recipients tested seropositive.

About this clone itself: Its antigen is still unknown.

The protocol was immunoSEQ multiplex PCR, while the TCRdb copy is restricted to in-frame clones and leaves out a portion. This table has around 150,000 clones, less than 95% appearing once. This CDR3 contains 15 residues. The J segment lost 4 bases and the V segment lost 2 bases, leaving 5 bases of the junction unmatched. Germline CDR1 reads KGHDR; CDR2 reads SFDVKD. This specimen was peripheral blood, taken 28 days after the second dose of the MenACWY control vaccine. The gene calls are TRBV24-1 and TRBJ2-5, with 8 bases identical to TRBD1. The receptor was isolated from an adult who received the MenACWY meningococcal vaccine as a control. CDR3 region: CATSDSGQGGETQYF. As DNA, the CDR3 is TGTGCCACCAGTGATTCCGGACAGGGAGGAGAGACCCAGTACTTC.